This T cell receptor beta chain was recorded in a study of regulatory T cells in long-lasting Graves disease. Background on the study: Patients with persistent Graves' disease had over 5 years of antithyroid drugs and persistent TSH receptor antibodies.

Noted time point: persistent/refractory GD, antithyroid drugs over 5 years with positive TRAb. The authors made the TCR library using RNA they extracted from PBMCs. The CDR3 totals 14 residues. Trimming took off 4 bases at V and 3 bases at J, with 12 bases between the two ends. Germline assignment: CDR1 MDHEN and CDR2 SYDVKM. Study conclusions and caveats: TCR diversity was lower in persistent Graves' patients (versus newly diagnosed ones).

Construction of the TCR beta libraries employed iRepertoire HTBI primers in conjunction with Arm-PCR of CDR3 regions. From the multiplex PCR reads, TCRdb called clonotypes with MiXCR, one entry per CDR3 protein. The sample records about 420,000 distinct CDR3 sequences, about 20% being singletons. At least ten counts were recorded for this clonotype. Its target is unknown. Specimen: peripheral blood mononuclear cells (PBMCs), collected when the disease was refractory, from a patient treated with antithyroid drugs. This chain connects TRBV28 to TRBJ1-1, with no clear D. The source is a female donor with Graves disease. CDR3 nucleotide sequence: TGTGCCAGCAGTTCGATCTCAGCGGACACTGAAGCTTTCTTT. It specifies CASSSISADTEAFF.